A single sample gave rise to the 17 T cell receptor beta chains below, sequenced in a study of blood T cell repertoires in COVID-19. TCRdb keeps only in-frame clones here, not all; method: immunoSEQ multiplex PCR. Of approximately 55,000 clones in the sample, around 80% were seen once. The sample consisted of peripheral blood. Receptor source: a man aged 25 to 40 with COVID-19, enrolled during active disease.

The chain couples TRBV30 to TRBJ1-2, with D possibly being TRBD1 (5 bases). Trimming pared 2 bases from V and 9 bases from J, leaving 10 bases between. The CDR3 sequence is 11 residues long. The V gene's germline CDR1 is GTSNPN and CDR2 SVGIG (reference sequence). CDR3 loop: CAWSSRESYTF. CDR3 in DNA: TGTGCCTGGAGTAGCAGGGAAAGCTACACCTTC.

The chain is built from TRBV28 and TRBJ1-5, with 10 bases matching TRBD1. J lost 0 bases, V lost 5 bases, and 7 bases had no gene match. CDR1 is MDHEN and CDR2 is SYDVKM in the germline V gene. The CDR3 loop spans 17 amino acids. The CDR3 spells CASSHWTGGDSNQPQHF. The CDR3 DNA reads TGTGCCAGCAGTCACTGGACAGGGGGAGATAGCAATCAGCCCCAGCATTTT.

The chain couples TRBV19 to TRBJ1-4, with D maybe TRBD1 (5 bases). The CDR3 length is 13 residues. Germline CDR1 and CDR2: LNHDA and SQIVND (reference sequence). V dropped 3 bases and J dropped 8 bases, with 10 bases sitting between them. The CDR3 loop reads CASSIQGGEKLFF. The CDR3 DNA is TGTGCCAGTAGTATTCAGGGTGGGGAAAAACTGTTTTTT.

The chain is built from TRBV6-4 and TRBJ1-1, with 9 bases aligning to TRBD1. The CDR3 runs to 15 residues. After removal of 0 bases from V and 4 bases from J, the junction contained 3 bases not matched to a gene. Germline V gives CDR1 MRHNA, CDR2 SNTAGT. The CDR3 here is CASSDSTGGATEAFF. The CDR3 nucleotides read TGTGCCAGCAGTGACTCGACAGGGGGGGCCACTGAAGCTTTCTTT.

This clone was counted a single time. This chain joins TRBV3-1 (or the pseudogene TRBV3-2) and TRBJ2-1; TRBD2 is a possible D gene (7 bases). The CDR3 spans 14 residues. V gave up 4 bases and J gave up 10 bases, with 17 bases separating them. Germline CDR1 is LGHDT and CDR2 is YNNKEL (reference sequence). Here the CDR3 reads CASSREGGSEEQFF. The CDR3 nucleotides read TGTGCCAGCAGCCGGGAGGGGGGTTCGGAGGAGCAGTTCTTC.

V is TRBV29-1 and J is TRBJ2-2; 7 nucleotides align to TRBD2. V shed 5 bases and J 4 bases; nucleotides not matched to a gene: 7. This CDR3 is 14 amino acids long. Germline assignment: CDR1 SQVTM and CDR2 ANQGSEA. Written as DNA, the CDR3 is TGCAGCGTTACGCGGGAGTTCCCCACCGGGGAGCTGTTTTTT. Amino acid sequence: CSVTREFPTGELFF.

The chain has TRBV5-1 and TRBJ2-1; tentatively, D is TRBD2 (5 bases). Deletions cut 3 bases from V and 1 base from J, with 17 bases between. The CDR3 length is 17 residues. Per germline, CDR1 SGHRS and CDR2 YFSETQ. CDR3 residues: CASSSGLTSISYNEQFF. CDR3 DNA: TGCGCCAGCAGCTCCGGCCTAACTAGTATTTCCTACAATGAGCAGTTCTTC. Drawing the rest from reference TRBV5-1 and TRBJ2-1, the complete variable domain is KAGVTQTPRYLIKTRGQQVTLSCSPISGHRSVSWYQQTPGQGLQFLFEYFSETQRNKGNFPGRFSGRQFSNSRSEMNVSTLELGDSALYLCASSSGLTSISYNEQFFGPGTRLTVL.

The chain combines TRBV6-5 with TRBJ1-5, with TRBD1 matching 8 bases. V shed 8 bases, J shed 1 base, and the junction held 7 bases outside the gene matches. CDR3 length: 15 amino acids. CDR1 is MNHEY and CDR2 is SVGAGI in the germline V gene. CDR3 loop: CASSDRGASNQPQHF. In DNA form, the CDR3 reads TGTGCCAGCTCCGACAGGGGCGCCAGCAATCAGCCCCAGCATTTT.

CDR3: CASSLIPGTGELFF. The DNA of the CDR3 is TGCGCCAGCAGCTTGATTCCAGGCACCGGGGAGCTGTTTTTT. The V and J genes are TRBV5-1 and TRBJ2-2; D is unclear. Germline CDR1 SGHRS, CDR2 YFSETQ. CDR3 length equals 14 residues. The ends were cut back, 1 base at V and 4 bases at J, with 8 bases in the middle.

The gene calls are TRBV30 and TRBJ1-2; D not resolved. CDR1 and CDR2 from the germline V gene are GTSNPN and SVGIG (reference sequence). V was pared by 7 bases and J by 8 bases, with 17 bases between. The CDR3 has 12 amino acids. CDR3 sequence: CASTGVSGGYTF. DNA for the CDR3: TGTGCCTCCACCGGGGTATCGGGGGGCTACACCTTC.

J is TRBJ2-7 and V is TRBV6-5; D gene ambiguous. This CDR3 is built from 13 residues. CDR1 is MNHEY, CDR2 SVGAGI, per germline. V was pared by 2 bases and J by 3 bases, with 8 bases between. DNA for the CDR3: TGTGCCAGCAGTTACCCCGGTGGCTACGAGCAGTACTTC. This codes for CASSYPGGYEQYF.

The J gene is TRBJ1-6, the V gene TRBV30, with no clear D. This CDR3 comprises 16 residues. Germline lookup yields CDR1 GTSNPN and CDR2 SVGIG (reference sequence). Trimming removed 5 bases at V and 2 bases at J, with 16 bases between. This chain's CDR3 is CAWGRSGSAYNSPLHF. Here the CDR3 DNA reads TGTGCCTGGGGCCGATCCGGGTCTGCCTATAATTCACCCCTCCACTTT.

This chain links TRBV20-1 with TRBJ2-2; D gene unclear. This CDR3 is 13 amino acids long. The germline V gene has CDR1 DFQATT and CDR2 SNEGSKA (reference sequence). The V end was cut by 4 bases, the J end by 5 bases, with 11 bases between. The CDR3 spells CSANDFRTGELFF. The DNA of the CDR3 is TGCAGTGCTAATGATTTTCGGACCGGGGAGCTGTTTTTT.

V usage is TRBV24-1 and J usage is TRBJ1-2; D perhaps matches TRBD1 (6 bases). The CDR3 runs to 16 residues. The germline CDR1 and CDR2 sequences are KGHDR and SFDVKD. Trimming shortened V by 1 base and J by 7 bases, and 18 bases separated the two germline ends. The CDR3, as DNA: TGTGCCACCAGTGATTTCCAGAGTCAGGGGATAAGTGGCTACACCTTC. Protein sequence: CATSDFQSQGISGYTF.

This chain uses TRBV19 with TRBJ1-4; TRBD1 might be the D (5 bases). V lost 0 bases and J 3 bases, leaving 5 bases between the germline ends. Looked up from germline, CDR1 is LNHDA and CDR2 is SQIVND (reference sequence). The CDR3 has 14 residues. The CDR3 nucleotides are TGTGCCAGTAGTATAGAGACAGCTAATGAAAAACTGTTTTTT. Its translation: CASSIETANEKLFF.

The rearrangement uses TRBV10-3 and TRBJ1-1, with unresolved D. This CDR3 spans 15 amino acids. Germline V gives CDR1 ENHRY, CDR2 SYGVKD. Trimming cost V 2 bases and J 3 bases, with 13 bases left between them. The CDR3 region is CAISEAGLVDTEAFF. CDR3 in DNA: TGTGCCATCAGTGAGGCGGGCCTGGTGGACACTGAAGCTTTCTTT.

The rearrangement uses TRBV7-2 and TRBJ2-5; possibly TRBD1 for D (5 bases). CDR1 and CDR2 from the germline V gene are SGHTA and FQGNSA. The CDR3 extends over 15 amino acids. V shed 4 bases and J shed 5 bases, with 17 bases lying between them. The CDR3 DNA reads TGTGCCAGCAGCTCCCAACCGCAGGGTTGGGAGACCCAGTACTTC. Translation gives CASSSQPQGWETQYF. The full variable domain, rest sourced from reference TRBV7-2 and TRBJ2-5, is GAGVSQSPSNKVTEKGKDVELRCDPISGHTALYWYRQSLGQGLEFLIYFQGNSAPDKSGLPSDRFSAERTGGSVSTLTIQRTQQEDSAVYLCASSSQPQGWETQYFGPGTRLLVL.